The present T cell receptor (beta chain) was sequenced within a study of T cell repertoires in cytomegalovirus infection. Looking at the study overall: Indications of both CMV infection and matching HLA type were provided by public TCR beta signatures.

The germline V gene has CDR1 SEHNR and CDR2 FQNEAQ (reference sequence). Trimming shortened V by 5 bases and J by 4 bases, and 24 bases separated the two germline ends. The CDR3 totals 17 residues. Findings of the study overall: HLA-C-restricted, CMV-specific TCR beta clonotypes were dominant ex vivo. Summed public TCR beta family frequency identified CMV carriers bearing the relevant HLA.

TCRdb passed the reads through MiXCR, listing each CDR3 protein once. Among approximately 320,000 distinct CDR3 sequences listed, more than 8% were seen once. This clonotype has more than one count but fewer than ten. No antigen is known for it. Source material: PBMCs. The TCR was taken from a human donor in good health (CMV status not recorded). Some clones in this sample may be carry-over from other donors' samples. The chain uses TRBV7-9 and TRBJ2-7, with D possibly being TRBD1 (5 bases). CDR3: CASSPTVGTDKLYEQYF. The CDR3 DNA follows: TGTGCCAGCAGCCCAACTGTCGGTACGGACAAGCTATACGAGCAGTACTTC.